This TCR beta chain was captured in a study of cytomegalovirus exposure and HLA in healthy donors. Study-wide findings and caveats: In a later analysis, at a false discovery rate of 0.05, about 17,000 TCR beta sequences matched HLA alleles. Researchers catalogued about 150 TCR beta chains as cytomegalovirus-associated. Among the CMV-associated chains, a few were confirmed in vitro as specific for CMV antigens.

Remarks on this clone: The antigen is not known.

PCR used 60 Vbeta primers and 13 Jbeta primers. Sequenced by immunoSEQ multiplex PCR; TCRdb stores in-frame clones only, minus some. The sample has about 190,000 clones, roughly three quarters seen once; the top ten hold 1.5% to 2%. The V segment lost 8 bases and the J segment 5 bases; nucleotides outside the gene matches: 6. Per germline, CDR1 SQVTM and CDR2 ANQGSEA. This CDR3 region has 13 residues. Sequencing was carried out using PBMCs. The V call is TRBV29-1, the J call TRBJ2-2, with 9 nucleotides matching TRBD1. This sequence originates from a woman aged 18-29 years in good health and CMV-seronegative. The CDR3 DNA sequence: TGCAGCTTCCGGGACAGGGATACCGGGGAGCTGTTTTTT. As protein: CSFRDRDTGELFF.